A single TCR beta chain is shown here with its context. CDR1 and CDR2 from the germline V gene are PRHDT and FYEKMQ (reference sequence). The CDR3 runs 16 residues. Trimming cost V 4 bases and J 4 bases; bases outside gene matches: 6. This study enrolled people aged about 18 to 100 from approximately 25 US geographic areas. The sample originates from a study of blood T cell repertoires in COVID-19. Study in general: Material from acute and convalescent COVID-19 was sourced from the United States, Italy and Spain.

Measured with immunoSEQ multiplex PCR; TCRdb has only the in-frame clones, and not every one. Of 230,000 or so clones in the sample, roughly 81% were seen once. The chain recombines TRBV13 with TRBJ2-1, with 11 nucleotides matching TRBD2. Sequenced: PBMCs or T cells enriched from blood (not recorded which). This receptor was identified in a woman aged 50 to 60 who had been exposed to COVID-19. CDR3 DNA sequence: TGTGCCAGCAGCTCCCCCTTAGCGGGGGGGTACAATGAGCAGTTCTTC. This encodes CASSSPLAGGYNEQFF.